This T cell receptor beta chain is drawn from a study of multiple sclerosis patients with progressive multifocal leukoencephalopathy. Time point described: before natalizumab initiation. As for this clone: This same CDR3 is encoded by further DNA sequences in the sample.

This was a survey-level run. Data came from immunoSEQ multiplex PCR; TCRdb stores just in-frame clones and leaves some out. Seen here are around 32,000 clones, 80% to 95% observed once, and the top ten hold about 2%. Germline trimming cut 5 bases from V and 8 bases from J; bases unmatched to any gene: 7. The germline V gene has CDR1 SNHLY and CDR2 FYNNEI. This CDR3 has 13 amino acids. This chain joins TRBV2 and TRBJ1-2; 8 nucleotides line up with TRBD1. The clonotype was recovered from a man in his thirties or forties with multiple sclerosis. Sample: PBMCs. In DNA, the CDR3 is TGTGCCAGCAGTCTCGGACAGGGTCTGGGCTACACCTTC. It translates to CASSLGQGLGYTF.